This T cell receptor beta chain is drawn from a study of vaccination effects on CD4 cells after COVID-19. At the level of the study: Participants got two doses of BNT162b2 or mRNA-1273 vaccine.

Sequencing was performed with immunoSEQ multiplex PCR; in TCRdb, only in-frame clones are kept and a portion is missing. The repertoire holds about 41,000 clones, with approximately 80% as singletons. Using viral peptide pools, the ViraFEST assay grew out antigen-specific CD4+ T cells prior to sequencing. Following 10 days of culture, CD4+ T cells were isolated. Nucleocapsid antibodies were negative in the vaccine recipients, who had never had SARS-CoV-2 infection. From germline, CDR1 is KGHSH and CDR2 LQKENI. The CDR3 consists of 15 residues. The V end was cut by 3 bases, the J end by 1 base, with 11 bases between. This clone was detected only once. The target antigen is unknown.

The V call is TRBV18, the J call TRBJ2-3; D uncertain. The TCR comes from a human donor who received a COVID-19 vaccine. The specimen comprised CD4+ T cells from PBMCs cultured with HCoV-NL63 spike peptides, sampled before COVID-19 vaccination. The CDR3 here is CASSPLDGGTDTQYF. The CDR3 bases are TGTGCCAGCTCACCCCTTGACGGAGGCACAGATACGCAGTATTTT.